The T cell receptor (beta chain) described here comes from a study of T cells after yellow fever vaccination. This clonotype was counted a few times. TCRdb re-derived calls from the 5' RACE reads in MiXCR, one entry per CDR3 protein. The table has about 500,000 distinct CDR3 sequences, roughly a sixth seen once. Unmatched junction bases numbered 8, after V lost 1 base and J lost 5 bases. CDR1 and CDR2 (germline): DFQATT, SNEGSKA (reference sequence). This CDR3 spans 16 amino acids. This clonotype originated in a man aged 18-30 years who received the YFV17D yellow fever vaccine. Sample: PBMCs, taken 4 to 6 days after the first yellow fever vaccination. The chain employs TRBV20-1 and TRBJ2-1; TRBD2 aligns across 10 bases. CDR3: CSARGVAGGVHNEQFF. The CDR3 bases are TGCAGTGCTAGAGGTGTAGCGGGGGGCGTCCACAATGAGCAGTTCTTC.